This TCR beta chain was recorded in a study of Graves' ophthalmopathy and Graves' hyperthyroidism. Broader study findings: Thyroid clonotypes that were expanded above 0.001 frequency mostly also appeared in blood.

Ophthalmopathy in the donors was of moderate-to-severe activity, with CAS ≥3, NOSPECS ≥4 and duration under 3 months. Reliance was placed on clinical symptoms, serum thyroxine, TRAb, thyroid ultrasound and orbital computed tomography for diagnosis. PBMCs originated in roughly 10 ml of fresh peripheral blood. Researchers took RNA transcripts and amplified TCR beta CDR3 regions from them. After a first-round RT-PCR with HTBI primers, a second-round multiplex PCR was run. Using its own MiXCR run on the multiplex PCR reads, TCRdb lists one record per CDR3 protein. The table records 45,000 to 60,000 distinct CDR3 sequences, more than 40% of them present only once. This clonotype appeared many times. Its antigen remains unknown. Sequencing input: peripheral blood. This clonotype originated in an adult woman with Graves' ophthalmopathy.

CDR3 DNA sequence: TGTGCCAGCAGCAATGATGGCTCCTACAATGAGCAGTTCTTC. This encodes CASSNDGSYNEQFF. The J gene is TRBJ2-1, the V gene TRBV6-2 or TRBV6-3; D is ambiguous. Trimming cost V 6 bases and J 0 bases, with 9 bases left between them. Looked up from germline, CDR1 is MNHEY and CDR2 is SVGEGT. This CDR3 has 14 amino acids.